This T cell receptor (beta chain) was captured by sequencing in a study of blood T cell repertoires in COVID-19. Germline V CDR1 and CDR2: SGHAT, FQNNGV. This CDR3 has 14 residues. Trimming removed 0 bases at V and 8 bases at J, with 11 bases between. The table came from immunoSEQ multiplex PCR; TCRdb's copy has only in-frame clones and leaves some out. The table has some 180,000 clones, approximately 91% seen once. The genes are TRBV11-2 and TRBJ2-1, with D perhaps TRBD1 (5 bases). Sequencing was performed on peripheral blood. This sequence originates from a man between 18 and 29 years old with COVID-19, enrolled during active disease. The chain's CDR3 is CASSLDRTSDEQFF. In nucleotides, the CDR3 is TGTGCCAGCAGCTTAGATCGGACATCCGATGAGCAGTTCTTC.